Below are 23 T cell receptor beta chains sequenced from a single sample in a study of T cells after yellow fever vaccination. MiXCR, applied by TCRdb to the 5' RACE reads, yields one record per CDR3 protein. The table records some 600,000 distinct CDR3 sequences, over 9% of them present only once. Sequencing was performed on PBMCs, taken on the day of the yellow fever booster vaccination. These receptor sequences come from a man under 40 who received the YFV17D yellow fever vaccine.

This clonotype turned up a few times. The V call is TRBV5-1, the J call TRBJ1-2; 10 positions agree with TRBD1. CDR1 is SGHRS, CDR2 YFSETQ, per germline. Trimming at V came to 6 bases and at J to 6 bases, leaving 5 bases not matched to a gene. This CDR3 comprises 13 residues. CDR3 protein: CASNIGTGDGYTF. CDR3 coding DNA: TGCGCCAGCAATATCGGGACAGGGGATGGCTACACCTTC.

This clonotype was seen only a few times. The chain joins TRBV29-1 to TRBJ1-1; D ambiguous. Germline V gene lookup returns CDR1 SQVTM and CDR2 ANQGSEA. The CDR3 runs 12 residues. Trimming shortened V by 4 bases and J by 11 bases, and 17 bases separated the two germline ends. The CDR3 region has the DNA TGCAGCGTTGGGAGTGTAAGAGGGTTGGCTTTCTTT. It yields the protein CSVGSVRGLAFF.

This clonotype was seen more than once but under ten times. The genes are TRBV20-1 and TRBJ2-7; possible D gene TRBD2, 5 bases. V was pared by 6 bases and J by 2 bases, with 14 bases between. The CDR3 is 13 residues long. Germline V gene lookup returns CDR1 DFQATT and CDR2 SNEGSKA (reference sequence). The CDR3 bases are TGCAGTGCCCCGCGGGCAGCAACCTACGAGCAGTACTTC. It is translated as CSAPRAATYEQYF.

V gene TRBV27 combines with J gene TRBJ2-2; D gene uncertain. This CDR3 region has 16 residues. CDR1 and CDR2 (germline): MNHEY, SMNVEV (reference sequence). Trimming pared 8 bases from V and 5 bases from J, leaving 21 bases between. The CDR3 DNA sequence: TGTGCCAGCGGACCAGCACCAGGCCGGAAAACCGGGGAGCTGTTTTTT. As protein: CASGPAPGRKTGELFF.

This clonotype was counted a few times. The J gene is TRBJ2-2, the V gene TRBV10-1; D may correspond to TRBD1 or TRBD2 (6 bases each). The CDR3 is 13 residues long. Germline values: CDR1 WNHNN, CDR2 SYGVQD (reference sequence). V was cut by 2 bases and J by 8 bases, with 9 bases left in between. The CDR3 nucleotides read TGCGCCAGCAGTGAGCGGGGGACAGGGGAGCTGTTTTTT. Translated, it gives CASSERGTGELFF.

The chain links TRBV24-1 to TRBJ2-1; D unclear. V was pared by 1 base and J by 12 bases, with 15 bases between. The CDR3 is 14 residues long. Germline loops: CDR1 KGHDR, CDR2 SFDVKD. CDR3 in DNA: TGTGCCACCAGTGATTTCGCTTTAAGTACGGCGCAGTTCTTC. This translates into CATSDFALSTAQFF.

The chain is built from TRBV24-1 and TRBJ2-5, with 9 bases matching TRBD2. The J segment lost 1 base and the V segment lost 9 bases, leaving 8 bases of the junction unmatched. The CDR3 totals 15 residues. From germline, CDR1 is KGHDR and CDR2 SFDVKD. The CDR3 bases are TGTGCCACCCCTGCTAGCGGGACGCTCCAAGAGACCCAGTACTTC. It translates to CATPASGTLQETQYF.

The rearrangement uses TRBV20-1 and TRBJ1-5; unclear D gene. Looked up from germline, CDR1 is DFQATT and CDR2 is SNEGSKA (reference sequence). V lost 0 bases, J lost 7 bases, and 7 bases lay in between. This CDR3 spans 12 amino acids. The CDR3 sequence: CSARDWSQPQHF. CDR3 in DNA: TGCAGTGCTAGAGATTGGAGCCAGCCCCAGCATTTT.

This rearrangement joins TRBV30 to TRBJ2-2, with D unclear. V shed 0 bases and J shed 3 bases, with 11 bases lying between them. In germline, CDR1 is GTSNPN, CDR2 SVGIG (reference sequence). The CDR3 is 15 residues long. The CDR3 protein is CAWSVRGAYTGELFF. CDR3 coding DNA: TGTGCCTGGAGTGTACGTGGCGCCTACACCGGGGAGCTGTTTTTT.

This rearrangement joins TRBV25-1 to TRBJ2-7, with 8 bases that match TRBD1. The trim removed 4 bases at V and 0 bases at J, leaving 5 bases unmatched. The CDR3 is made up of 15 amino acids. The germline gives CDR1 MGHDK, CDR2 SYGVNS. CDR3 sequence (DNA): TGTGCCAGCAGTGGGGGGACAGGTAGCTCCTACGAGCAGTACTTC. Its translation is CASSGGTGSSYEQYF.

V is TRBV19 and J is TRBJ2-3; 10 bases are shared with TRBD2. V shed 6 bases and J 4 bases; nucleotides not matched to a gene: 7. This CDR3 contains 15 residues. CDR1 and CDR2 (germline): LNHDA, SQIVND (reference sequence). The CDR3 DNA follows: TGTGCCAGTAGGGATAGCGGGAGGTCTGCAGATACGCAGTATTTT. Protein product: CASRDSGRSADTQYF.

The chain joins TRBV10-3 to TRBJ1-1; TRBD1 matches 9 bases. The CDR3 consists of 12 residues. Per germline, CDR1 ENHRY and CDR2 SYGVKD. J lost 7 bases, V lost 11 bases, and 8 bases had no gene match. In nucleotides, the CDR3 is TGTGCCTGCCGGGACAGGGATGATGAAGCTTTCTTT. Its protein is CACRDRDDEAFF.

The chain joins TRBV7-2 to TRBJ2-6, with D unresolved. Deletions cut 6 bases from V and 1 base from J, with 10 bases between. The germline CDR1 and CDR2 sequences are SGHTA and FQGNSA. The CDR3 is 15 amino acids. CDR3 protein: CASRSAKSGANVLTF. Here the CDR3 DNA reads TGTGCCAGCAGGTCCGCCAAGTCTGGGGCCAACGTCCTGACTTTC.

A few counts support this clonotype. V and J are TRBV27 and TRBJ2-7; 10 bases match TRBD2. Unmatched junction bases numbered 18, after V lost 10 bases and J lost 12 bases. The CDR3 is 14 amino acids. Germline V CDR1 and CDR2: MNHEY, SMNVEV (reference sequence). The CDR3 DNA reads TGTGCCACCAAACCAACTAGCGGGACCCTATGGCGGTACTTC. Residues: CATKPTSGTLWRYF.

The rearrangement uses TRBV24-1 and TRBJ2-5; D call uncertain. The CDR3 consists of 15 residues. Looked up from germline, CDR1 is KGHDR and CDR2 is SFDVKD. Trimming cost V 4 bases and J 0 bases, with 11 bases left between them. DNA of the CDR3: TGTGCCACCAGTGAGACATTCCCATACCAAGAGACCCAGTACTTC. Translating gives CATSETFPYQETQYF.

The chain has TRBV5-1 and TRBJ2-3; 8 nucleotides line up with TRBD2. With 4 bases clipped from V and 4 bases from J, the junction kept 11 bases outside the gene matches. Germline CDR1 and CDR2: SGHRS and YFSETQ. CDR3 length equals 16 residues. The DNA for the CDR3 is TGCGCCAGCAGCATATCCCCCGGGGGGGGAGCAGATACGCAGTATTTT. Translation: CASSISPGGGADTQYF.

The chain carries TRBV20-1 and TRBJ1-1; no clear D. Trimming pared 0 bases from V and 3 bases from J, leaving 17 bases between. The V gene's germline CDR1 is DFQATT and CDR2 SNEGSKA (reference sequence). The CDR3 is 16 residues long. CDR3 DNA sequence: TGCAGTGCTAGAGATGTGATCCGGGGATCGGACACTGAAGCTTTCTTT. Translation gives CSARDVIRGSDTEAFF.

The chain recombines TRBV5-5 with TRBJ1-2, with D possibly matching TRBD1 (5 bases). This CDR3 comprises 13 residues. Trimming removed 0 bases at V and 8 bases at J, with 11 bases between. Germline V lookup: CDR1 SGHKS, CDR2 YYEKEE (reference sequence). CDR3 DNA: TGTGCCAGCAGCTTGGACCGACAGAGAGGCTACACCTTC. It is translated as CASSLDRQRGYTF.

This clonotype was detected a few times. This chain joins TRBV28 and TRBJ2-6; 7 positions match TRBD1. V dropped 6 bases and J dropped 5; count of bases not matched to a gene: 7. Germline V gives CDR1 MDHEN, CDR2 SYDVKM. The CDR3 is 15 residues long. The CDR3: CASSQGTVRANVLTF. CDR3 nucleotide sequence: TGTGCCAGCAGCCAGGGGACAGTTCGGGCCAACGTCCTGACTTTC.

This clonotype was counted only a few times. This chain connects TRBV6-2 or TRBV6-3 to TRBJ1-2, with D hard to call. V was clipped by 5 bases and J by 5 bases, with 12 bases between them. CDR1 is MNHEY, CDR2 SVGEGT, per germline. The CDR3 sequence is 13 residues long. CDR3 in DNA: TGTGCCAGCAGTACGGCCACGGGGTATGGCTACACCTTC. This encodes CASSTATGYGYTF.

This clonotype was detected only a few times. The chain is built from TRBV5-1 and TRBJ2-1, with 8 bases identical to TRBD1. The junction had 6 bases not matched to a gene; V was cut back by 4 bases and J by 6 bases. CDR3 length equals 14 residues. Germline V gives CDR1 SGHRS, CDR2 YFSETQ. The DNA for the CDR3 is TGCGCCAGCAGCACAGGACAGGGTGGCAATGAGCAGTTCTTC. Its protein product is CASSTGQGGNEQFF. Drawing the rest from reference TRBV5-1 and TRBJ2-1, the complete variable domain is KAGVTQTPRYLIKTRGQQVTLSCSPISGHRSVSWYQQTPGQGLQFLFEYFSETQRNKGNFPGRFSGRQFSNSRSEMNVSTLELGDSALYLCASSTGQGGNEQFFGPGTRLTVL.

The chain has TRBV7-8 and TRBJ2-2; D might be TRBD1 (6 bases). V dropped 2 bases and J dropped 6 bases, with 16 bases sitting between them. Per germline, CDR1 SGHVS and CDR2 FQNEAQ. The CDR3 sequence is 16 residues long. In nucleotides, the CDR3 is TGTGCCAGCAGCTTAAGCGGAACAGGGCTTGCCGGGGAGCTGTTTTTT. Amino acids: CASSLSGTGLAGELFF.

This clonotype came up a few times. The chain recombines TRBV20-1 with TRBJ2-5, with D possibly being TRBD1 (5 bases). The CDR3 covers 12 residues. The germline CDR1 and CDR2 sequences are DFQATT and SNEGSKA (reference sequence). Trimming left V 7 bases short and J 9 bases short, with 18 bases between. The DNA for the CDR3 is TGCAGTGTGGCCTCGGCGGACACATCCCAGTACTTC. Its protein is CSVASADTSQYF.